This entry concerns a single TCR beta chain. No antigen is known for it. This could be a read error, since a much larger clone is one nucleotide away. A modified ARM-PCR protocol with three rounds of nested PCR amplified TCRbeta. TCRdb independently ran MiXCR on the multiplex PCR reads; one entry per CDR3 protein. The sample consists of under 100,000 distinct CDR3 sequences, about 66% of them appearing once. This sample's RNA came from whole unsorted tissue. This entry belongs to a study of tumor and adjacent non-tumor tissue in lung cancer. Study-wide points: Tumor tissue had significantly higher TCR diversity than normal lung.

The sequence derives from a man in his 70s with non-small cell lung cancer. Material: lung tumor tissue.

This chain's CDR3 is CSARSTTQAAKGEAIF. Here the CDR3 DNA reads TGCAGTGCTAGGTCGACAACCCAGGCCGCCAAAGGTGAAGCTATCTTT. This chain connects TRBV20-1 to TRBJ1-1; D is unclear. The germline CDR1 and CDR2 sequences are DFQATT and SNEGSKA (reference sequence). The CDR3 is made up of 16 amino acids.